The sample holds many counts of the clone carrying this T cell receptor (beta chain). A TCRbeta library incorporating unique molecular identifiers was prepared. A single record per CDR3 protein comes from TCRdb applying MiXCR to the PCR reads. This sample has about 110,000 distinct CDR3 sequences; about 9.3% occur once, and the top ten carry about 7.3%. The data derive from a study of T-cell reconstitution after alpha-beta-depleted transplantation in children. This CDR3 has 19 amino acids. V shed 2 bases and J 0 bases; nucleotides not matched to a gene: 11. Germline V gene data show CDR1 as DFQATT and CDR2 as SNEGSKA (reference sequence).

The sequencing used PBMCs from the stem cell graft donor, collected from the stem cell graft. The V and J genes are TRBV20-1 and TRBJ2-6; 9 bases are a match to TRBD2. The sequence was obtained from a human donor who donated a stem cell graft to a child with acute lymphoblastic leukemia. The CDR3, as DNA: TGCAGTGCTAGACCGCCCCGGGCGGGAGGGCCCTCTGGGGCCAACGTCCTGACTTTC. Translating it yields CSARPPRAGGPSGANVLTF.